The rows below give T cell receptor beta chains drawn from one sample of a study of CD8 T cells in ankylosing spondylitis. One entry per CDR3 protein, called by TCRdb with MiXCR from the 5' RACE reads. The sample consists of more than 150,000 distinct CDR3 sequences, 11% of them appearing once. The sample consisted of blood, either unsorted or a sorted T cell fraction (not recorded which). The receptors were gathered from a male donor with ankylosing spondylitis or in good health (not recorded which). The CDR3 runs from the conserved cysteine through the conserved F or W. A D gene is named only where the DNA matches it firmly. Clone size is given for some rows only: seen once, a few or many times, or a class if the clone is expanded.

abundance,j_gene,v_gene,d_gene,CDR3aa,CDR3nt
many,TRBJ1-3,TRBV6-1,TRBD1,CASSGQGGSGNTIYF,TGTGCCAGCAGCGGACAGGGAGGCTCTGGAAACACCATATATTTT
many,TRBJ2-7,TRBV5-1,-,CASSLGRGDRPITYEQYF,TGCGCCAGCAGCTTGGGACGGGGGGACAGGCCGATCACCTACGAGCAGTACTTC
many,TRBJ1-2,TRBV12-3/TRBV12-4,-,CASSGYSYGYTF,TGTGCCAGCAGTGGGTACAGCTATGGCTACACCTTC
many,TRBJ2-7,TRBV5-1,TRBD2,CASSLAGTSGDYEQYF,TGCGCCAGCAGCTTGGCCGGGACTAGCGGTGACTACGAGCAGTACTTC
few,TRBJ2-7,TRBV7-2,-,CASSPPGPEQYF,TGTGCCAGCAGTCCACCAGGGCCCGAGCAGTACTTC
many,TRBJ2-1,TRBV9,TRBD1,CASSVEGAGGRQFF,TGTGCCAGCAGCGTAGAGGGGGCGGGCGGACGGCAGTTCTTC
many,TRBJ1-5,TRBV20-1,-,CSARGQGDNQPQHF,TGCAGTGCTAGAGGGCAGGGTGACAATCAGCCCCAGCATTTT
many,TRBJ2-1,TRBV20-1,TRBD2,CSASNPAGTNEQFF,TGCAGTGCTAGTAACCCAGCGGGAACCAATGAGCAGTTCTTC
many,TRBJ2-2,TRBV12-3/TRBV12-4,TRBD1,CASNPTGGVGELFF,TGTGCCAGCAATCCAACAGGGGGTGTCGGGGAGCTGTTTTTT
many,TRBJ1-4,TRBV7-7,TRBD1,CASSFRRGQDEKLFF,TGTGCCAGCAGCTTTCGTAGGGGGCAAGACGAAAAACTGTTTTTT
many,TRBJ2-1,TRBV28,TRBD1,CASSLWGDSDNEQFF,TGTGCCAGCAGTTTATGGGGGGACAGCGACAATGAGCAGTTCTTC
-,TRBJ2-2,TRBV6-2/TRBV6-3,-,CASSYNRGTVTGELFF,TGTGCCAGCAGTTACAATCGGGGGACCGTCACCGGGGAGCTGTTTTTT
many,TRBJ1-3,TRBV28,-,CASSYSGNTIYF,TGTGCCAGCAGCTACAGTGGAAACACCATATATTTT
-,TRBJ2-7,TRBV29-1,TRBD2,CSVGLAGVYEQYF,TGCAGCGTTGGACTAGCGGGAGTCTACGAGCAGTACTTC
few,TRBJ2-3,TRBV7-2,TRBD1,CASSLAEWGQGIDTQYF,TGTGCCAGCAGCTTAGCGGAGTGGGGACAGGGAATAGATACGCAGTATTTT
-,TRBJ2-7,TRBV6-2/TRBV6-3,-,CASSYIKYEQYF,TGTGCCAGCAGTTACATAAAGTACGAGCAGTACTTC
-,TRBJ1-5,TRBV7-8,TRBD1,CASSGRDRINQPQHF,TGTGCCAGCAGCGGCCGGGACAGGATTAATCAGCCCCAGCATTTT
few,TRBJ2-7,TRBV5-1,TRBD1,CASSFGQGLLGEQYF,TGCGCCAGCAGCTTCGGACAGGGACTTCTTGGGGAGCAGTACTTC
many,TRBJ2-3,TRBV9,TRBD2,CASSVGAGGVGPTDTQYF,TGTGCCAGCAGCGTAGGAGCGGGAGGGGTGGGCCCCACAGATACGCAGTATTTT
many,TRBJ1-1,TRBV12-3/TRBV12-4,TRBD1,CASSLLRAGGTNTEAFF,TGTGCCAGCAGTTTGTTGCGGGCAGGGGGGACGAACACTGAAGCTTTCTTT
many,TRBJ2-7,TRBV5-1,-,CASSLAGPDHEQYF,TGCGCCAGCAGCTTGGCCGGGCCTGATCATGAGCAGTACTTC
many,TRBJ2-3,TRBV27,-,CASSPPRQGTDTQYF,TGTGCCAGCAGTCCTCCCCGACAGGGCACAGATACGCAGTATTTT
-,TRBJ1-1,TRBV20-1,-,CSARVAGVDTEAFF,TGCAGTGCTAGAGTTGCAGGGGTGGACACTGAAGCTTTCTTT
many,TRBJ2-1,TRBV4-3,-,CASSQDFIRGLGVNEQFF,TGCGCCAGCAGCCAAGATTTCATACGGGGGCTGGGGGTTAATGAGCAGTTCTTC
-,TRBJ2-2,TRBV29-1,-,CSIRDTGELFF,TGCAGCATTCGGGACACCGGGGAGCTGTTTTTT
-,TRBJ2-2,TRBV4-3,-,CASNSAANTGELFF,TGCGCCAGCAACAGCGCCGCGAACACCGGGGAGCTGTTTTTT
-,TRBJ2-3,TRBV12-3/TRBV12-4,-,CASSSLVADTQYF,TGTGCCAGCAGTTCACTAGTCGCAGATACGCAGTATTTT
many,TRBJ2-2,TRBV5-1,TRBD1,CASSRQGYGELFF,TGCGCCAGCAGCCGACAGGGTTACGGGGAGCTGTTTTTT
many,TRBJ2-1,TRBV2,TRBD1,CASSDSGGEQFF,TGTGCCAGCAGTGACTCAGGGGGTGAGCAGTTCTTC
-,TRBJ1-5,TRBV7-2,TRBD1,CASSSDRAKQPQHF,TGTGCCAGCAGCTCGGACAGGGCAAAACAGCCCCAGCATTTT
many,TRBJ1-2,TRBV12-3/TRBV12-4,-,CASGKLVALTYGYTF,TGTGCCAGCGGAAAATTAGTAGCGCTAACCTATGGCTACACCTTC
few,TRBJ2-3,TRBV11-2,-,CASSLLAGRDTQYF,TGTGCCAGCAGCCTCCTGGCGGGGCGGGATACGCAGTATTTT
many,TRBJ1-2,TRBV6-1,-,CPRRGQSKYGYTF,TGTCCTCGGAGAGGACAGAGTAAGTATGGCTACACCTTC
many,TRBJ2-5,TRBV20-1,TRBD1,CSARTGREGAQETQYF,TGCAGTGCTAGGACAGGGAGAGAAGGGGCTCAAGAGACCCAGTACTTC
many,TRBJ2-3,TRBV6-1,-,CASSPTFVDTDTQYF,TGTGCCAGCAGTCCTACTTTTGTAGACACAGATACGCAGTATTTT
-,TRBJ2-5,TRBV25-1,TRBD2,CASSDRLAGSQETQYF,TGTGCCAGCAGTGACCGACTAGCGGGCTCCCAAGAGACCCAGTACTTC
many,TRBJ2-3,TRBV4-1,-,CASSQYHPDPTDTQYF,TGCGCCAGCAGCCAATACCATCCGGACCCCACAGATACGCAGTATTTT
-,TRBJ2-1,TRBV7-2,-,CASSRGAALSSYNEQFF,TGTGCCAGCAGCCGGGGGGCAGCGTTGAGCTCCTACAATGAGCAGTTCTTC
few,TRBJ2-2,TRBV7-9,-,CASSESLRQGNTGELFF,TGTGCCAGCAGCGAATCCCTCCGGCAGGGTAACACCGGGGAGCTGTTTTTT
many,TRBJ1-1,TRBV3-1,-,CASSHEGRGAFF,TGTGCCAGCAGCCACGAGGGACGAGGAGCTTTCTTT
many,TRBJ2-7,TRBV12-3/TRBV12-4,-,CASIPDNSYEQYF,TGTGCCAGCATTCCCGACAACTCCTACGAGCAGTACTTC
many,TRBJ1-1,TRBV5-1,-,CASRPMREEKAFF,TGCGCCAGCAGGCCTATGAGGGAGGAGAAAGCTTTCTTT
many,TRBJ1-2,TRBV15,TRBD1,CATSRDPGQGLYGYTF,TGTGCCACCAGCAGAGATCCGGGACAGGGGCTCTATGGCTACACCTTC
-,TRBJ1-5,TRBV12-3/TRBV12-4,-,CASSFQRDNQPQHF,TGTGCCAGCAGTTTTCAGAGGGACAATCAGCCCCAGCATTTT
few,TRBJ2-7,TRBV20-1,-,CSASDGPEQYF,TGCAGTGCGAGCGACGGACCCGAGCAGTACTTC
many,TRBJ1-4,TRBV5-1,TRBD1,CASSTGEGHEKLFF,TGCGCCAGCAGCACAGGGGAGGGTCATGAAAAACTGTTTTTT
many,TRBJ1-6,TRBV28,-,CASSLQQGSPLHF,TGTGCCAGCAGTCTCCAACAGGGTTCACCCCTCCACTTT
many,TRBJ1-5,TRBV19,TRBD1,CASSMGTGTGNQPQHF,TGTGCCAGTAGTATGGGGACAGGGACAGGCAATCAGCCCCAGCATTTT
many,TRBJ2-7,TRBV20-1,TRBD2,CSVLAGVEQYF,TGCAGTGTGCTAGCGGGGGTAGAGCAGTACTTC
-,TRBJ2-7,TRBV7-9,TRBD1,CASSFDRVTSYEQYF,TGTGCCAGCAGCTTCGACAGGGTCACATCCTACGAGCAGTACTTC
few,TRBJ1-2,TRBV9,-,CASSVADTNYGYTF,TGTGCCAGCAGCGTGGCAGACACTAACTATGGCTACACCTTC
many,TRBJ2-3,TRBV29-1,TRBD2,CSVEDSLAGGTDTQYF,TGCAGCGTTGAAGATTCGCTAGCGGGAGGAACAGATACGCAGTATTTT
many,TRBJ2-3,TRBV27,TRBD2,CASSLLGTSGTDTQYF,TGTGCCAGCAGTCTTCTGGGGACTAGCGGCACAGATACGCAGTATTTT